The clone carrying this T cell receptor beta chain was observed a few times. Its antigen is undetermined. Vbeta (60) and Jbeta (13) primers were used in the PCR. Profiled with immunoSEQ multiplex PCR; TCRdb holds only in-frame clones, not every one. The table includes 100,000 to 150,000 clones, 75% to 85% detected once. From germline, CDR1 is SGHRS and CDR2 YFSETQ. The CDR3 covers 14 residues. The V gene end was trimmed by 5 bases and the J gene end by 9 bases; junction bases not matched to a gene: 7. The data originate from a study of cytomegalovirus exposure and HLA in healthy donors. General study results and limits: A later analysis showed TCR association rates differing by HLA locus, peaking at DRB1 and lowest at HLA-C. Whilst most TCR sequences proved rare, a subset of public TCRs occurred across many donors.

This chain links TRBV5-1 with TRBJ2-1; 11 bases are shared with TRBD1. This clonotype originated in a woman younger than 30 in good health and CMV-seropositive. Material: PBMCs. The chain's CDR3 is CASRPGTGGFEQFF. The CDR3 region has the DNA TGCGCCAGCAGACCCGGGACAGGGGGTTTTGAGCAGTTCTTC.